Listed below are T cell receptor beta chains from one sample, sequenced in a study of blood T cell repertoires in COVID-19. Data came from immunoSEQ multiplex PCR; TCRdb stores just in-frame clones and leaves some out. The table records 25,000 to 30,000 clones, 55% to 75% of them present only once. The specimen sequenced was peripheral blood. These receptors were taken from a boy younger than 10 with active or convalescent COVID-19. Both conserved end residues are part of each CDR3. D genes are given only for firm matches. Where a row states a size, it is once, few, many or the class of an expanded clone; other rows omit it.

>TRBJ1-4|TRBV5-5|NA|NA
TGTGCCAGCAGCTTCGGCACTGGGAGGGCTAATGAAAAACTGTTTTTT
CASSFGTGRANEKLFF
>TRBJ1-2|TRBV29-1|TRBD1|NA
TGCAGCGTTCAAACAGGGGGCGATGGCTACACCTTC
CSVQTGGDGYTF
>TRBJ1-3|TRBV4-1|NA|NA
TGCGCCAGCAGCCAAGAGAGGGGGTCCTCTGGAAACACCATATATTTT
CASSQERGSSGNTIYF
>TRBJ2-1|TRBV4-3|TRBD2|NA
TGCGCCAGCAGCCAAGGGTGGGAGGGCAATGAGCAGTTCTTC
CASSQGWEGNEQFF
>TRBJ2-5|TRBV9|TRBD2|NA
TGTGCCAGCAGCGTAGTCGGGCTAGCGGCGTTCGAGACCCAGTACTTC
CASSVVGLAAFETQYF
>TRBJ2-1|TRBV5-4|TRBD2|NA
TGTGCCAGCAGCTCCCGGGGGGGCCGGGATGAGCAGTTCTTC
CASSSRGGRDEQFF
>TRBJ2-7|TRBV28|TRBD2|few
TGTGCCAGCAGTTTAGGTCCTAGCGGGGCCTACGAGCAGTACTTC
CASSLGPSGAYEQYF
>TRBJ2-3|TRBV10-2|TRBD2|NA
TGCGCCAGCGAGGGGGGTTATAGCGGGAGGAGGACAGATACGCAGTATTTT
CASEGGYSGRRTDTQYF
>TRBJ1-6|TRBV3-1/TRBV3-2|TRBD1|NA
TGTGCAGCAGGGACAGAGAATTCACCCCTCCACTTT
CAAGTENSPLHF
>TRBJ2-3|TRBV24-1|NA|NA
TGTGCCACCAGCCGGAGTAGAAAAACAGATACGCAGTATTTT
CATSRSRKTDTQYF
>TRBJ2-1|TRBV12-3/TRBV12-4|NA|NA
TGTGCCAGCACCCGCGAGGGAAACAATGAGCAGTTCTTC
CASTREGNNEQFF
>TRBJ1-1|TRBV6-2/TRBV6-3|NA|once
TGTGCCAGCAGTTACGAGATGTGGTTGGGGGGGAGAACTGAAGCTTTCTTT
CASSYEMWLGGRTEAFF
>TRBJ2-7|TRBV4-3|NA|few
TGCGCCAGCAGCCAACTGACAGGCAGCGAGCAGTACTTC
CASSQLTGSEQYF
>TRBJ1-3|TRBV9|NA|NA
TGTGCCAGCAGCCCCCGGGAGGGCAGGTCTGGAAACACCATATATTTT
CASSPREGRSGNTIYF
>TRBJ1-1|TRBV3-1/TRBV3-2|NA|NA
TGTGCCAGCAGCCAACGTATGGTCACGGTGAACACTGAAGCTTTCTTT
CASSQRMVTVNTEAFF
>TRBJ1-2|TRBV7-9|NA|NA
TGTGCCAGCAGCCAAACAGGGTACGACGGCTACACCTTC
CASSQTGYDGYTF
>TRBJ2-5|TRBV5-8|TRBD2|NA
TGTGCCAGCAGCCCCGGGAGGGAGACCCAGTACTTC
CASSPGRETQYF
>TRBJ2-2|TRBV25-1|NA|NA
TGTGCCAGCAGTGAATACCACAGCTACACCGGGGAGCTGTTTTTT
CASSEYHSYTGELFF
>TRBJ2-1|TRBV11-2|NA|NA
TGTGCCAGCAGCCGAGCGGGCAGCAATGAGCAGTTCTTC
CASSRAGSNEQFF
>TRBJ2-1|TRBV5-8|NA|NA
TGTGCCAGCAGCCTCCCCCGGGACTTCATTTACAATGAGCAGTTCTTC
CASSLPRDFIYNEQFF